The present TCR beta chain was sequenced within a study of blood T cells in healthy people across ages. Findings and caveats of the study: Higher naive T cell percentage went strongly together with higher TCR beta diversity. The unknown donor CMV status may have confounded expanded clonotype changes.

This clonotype showed up just a few times. The antigen remains undetermined. This clone may be a read error of a much larger clone one base away. For the second PCR, which ran for roughly 7 to 11 cycles, a sample-barcoded 5' primer and a J-beta primer mix were used. At least 2.5 million CDR3-containing paired-end reads were obtained per sample. TCRdb re-analysed the 5' RACE reads in MiXCR, keeping a single row per CDR3 protein. The sample lists 1.8 million or so distinct CDR3 sequences, about 39% occurring once. The sequencing sample was made of blood. This TCR was sampled from a human donor in good health.

This CDR3 is CASSWSLVSYEQYF. Written as DNA, the CDR3 is TGTGCCAGCAGCTGGTCGCTAGTATCCTACGAGCAGTACTTC. The chain has TRBV5-5 and TRBJ2-7; D unresolved. The CDR3 has 14 residues. Germline CDR1 is SGHKS and CDR2 is YYEKEE (reference sequence). V shed 3 bases and J shed 1 base, with 11 bases lying between them. The full variable domain, its missing parts supplied by reference TRBV5-5 and TRBJ2-7, is DAGVTQSPTHLIKTRGQQVTLRCSPISGHKSVSWYQQVLGQGPQFIFQYYEKEERGRGNFPDRFSARQFPNYSSELNVNALLLGDSALYLCASSWSLVSYEQYFGPGTRLTVT.